Reported below is one T cell receptor beta chain. Its antigen is as yet unknown. The source of the sample is a study of CD8 T cells in ankylosing spondylitis. Study-level points and caveats: CD8+ disease-linked clones were present at relatively low frequencies in blood. Apparently characteristic of ankylosing spondylitis blood was a TCR beta motif (about 8 highly homologous variants). Reports of some motif variants in reactive arthritis synovial fluid and blood predate this one. The clones that were linked to disease were reported to be significantly enriched in matched synovial fluid samples from ankylosing spondylitis patients.

Construction of TCR beta libraries was performed using quantitative 5'-RACE with molecular barcodes. TCRdb re-analysed the 5' RACE reads in MiXCR, keeping a single row per CDR3 protein. Among about 420,000 distinct CDR3 sequences listed, 20% to 25% were seen once. The germline V gene encodes CDR1 SGHRS and CDR2 YFSETQ. The CDR3 runs 16 residues. V gave up 4 bases and J gave up 0 bases; unmatched junction bases: 6. This receptor was obtained from a male donor with ankylosing spondylitis. Sequencing used blood, either unsorted or a sorted T cell fraction (not recorded which). J is TRBJ2-2 and V is TRBV5-1, with 7 bases aligning to TRBD2. The CDR3 is CASSLLADANTGELFF. CDR3 DNA sequence: TGCGCCAGCAGCCTTCTAGCGGACGCGAACACCGGGGAGCTGTTTTTT.